The entry below gives a single TCR beta chain sequence along with its context. As yet, its antigen is unknown. The CDR3 consists of 17 residues. Trimming took off 6 bases at V and 0 bases at J, with 19 bases between the two ends. Germline CDR1 is KGHSH and CDR2 is LQKENI. The data stem from a study of PD-1 blockade in classical Hodgkin lymphoma. Study findings and constraints: CD4+ TCR diversity rose significantly by C4D1, and CD8+ TCR diversity did not. Compared with healthy donors, newly diagnosed patients reportedly showed lower baseline TCR diversity. Individuals initiating nivolumab under 1 year after ASCT were excluded.

Stated time point: cycle 4 day 1 (C4D1), after less than seven weeks of nivolumab. Each patient's relapse followed autologous stem cell transplantation, and brentuximab vedotin exposure varied. Complete response, partial response or progressive disease constituted the best response categories observed. Measured with immunoSEQ multiplex PCR; TCRdb has only the in-frame clones, and not every one. Of 75,000 to 100,000 clones listed, about 92% are singletons. This receptor was identified in a human donor with classical Hodgkin lymphoma. This chain connects TRBV18 to TRBJ2-3; D possibly corresponds to TRBD2 (5 bases). The sample here was peripheral blood mononuclear cells (PBMCs), taken before the fourth cycle of nivolumab. Here the CDR3 DNA reads TGTGCCAGCTCCCCCCGGGGTGGCGGATTAAGCACAGATACGCAGTATTTT. This codes for CASSPRGGGLSTDTQYF.